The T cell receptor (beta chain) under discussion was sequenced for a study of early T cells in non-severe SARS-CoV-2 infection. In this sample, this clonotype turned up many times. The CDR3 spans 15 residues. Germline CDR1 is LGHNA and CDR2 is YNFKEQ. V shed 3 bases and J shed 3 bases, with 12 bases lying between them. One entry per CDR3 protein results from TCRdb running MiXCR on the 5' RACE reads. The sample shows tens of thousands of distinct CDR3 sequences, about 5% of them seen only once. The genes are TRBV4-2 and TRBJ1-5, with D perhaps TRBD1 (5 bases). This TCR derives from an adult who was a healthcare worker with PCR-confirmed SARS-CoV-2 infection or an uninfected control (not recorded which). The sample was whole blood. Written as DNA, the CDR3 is TGTGCCAGCAGCCAGGATCAGGGAATCAATCAGCCCCAGCATTTT. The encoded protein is CASSQDQGINQPQHF.